This T cell receptor (beta chain) originates from a study of vaccination and CD4 T cells after COVID-19. The overall study: Taking of post-vaccine samples occurred a median approximately 76 days after dose two (range 14 to 241).

Worth noting for this clonotype: Its antigen is unknown.

Noted treatment: roughly 11-day PBMC culture with coronavirus spike peptide pools or control peptides (ViraFEST assay). This CDR3 is built from 14 residues. V was pared by 3 bases and J by 8 bases, with 16 bases between. General study findings and limits: Median counts of SARS-CoV-2-reactive clonotypes increased from approximately 21 to 40; this difference was not significant.

Oncomine TCR Beta short-read sequencing was applied to DNA from cultured CD4+ T cells. MiXCR, run by TCRdb on the PCR reads, gives a single entry per CDR3 protein. This repertoire shows about 14,000 distinct CDR3 sequences, 51% found once; its top ten account for more than 9%. The sequencing used CD4+ T cells from blood, cultured in vitro, collected before SARS-CoV-2 vaccination. This chain connects TRBV12-3 or TRBV12-4 to TRBJ1-1, with a tentative D call TRBD1 (5 bases). This sequence was found in a human donor who had recovered from COVID-19. CDR3 loop: CASSFTGTTTEAFF. DNA for the CDR3: TGTGCCAGCAGTTTTACCGGGACTACTACCGAAGCTTTCTTT.